What follows is one T cell receptor (beta chain) and its context. Its specificity is not known. In germline, CDR1 is MGHRA, CDR2 YSYEKL. CDR3 length: 16 amino acids. V lost 0 bases and J lost 7; bases outside the gene matches: 6. Vbeta (60) and Jbeta (13) primers were used in the PCR. Here immunoSEQ multiplex PCR was the method, and the copy in TCRdb shows in-frame clones only, minus some. Of a few hundred thousand clones detected, about 80% appear once; the ten largest clones hold 2.9%. This record comes from a study of cytomegalovirus exposure and HLA in healthy donors. Study-level points and caveats: Most subjects had HLA-A and HLA-B alleles reportedly predicted accurately by TCR beta sequences. Highly shared sequence variants in one cluster were likely a sequencing artifact. Cytomegalovirus association was listed for 150 to 200 TCR beta chains.

This receptor was taken from a woman aged 25 to 45 in good health and CMV-seronegative. The chain is built from TRBV4-1 and TRBJ1-4; 9 nucleotides agree with TRBD1. The sequencing input was PBMCs. DNA of the CDR3: TGCGCCAGCAGCCAAGATCATCTGGGACAGGGTGAAAAACTGTTTTTT. Its translation: CASSQDHLGQGEKLFF.